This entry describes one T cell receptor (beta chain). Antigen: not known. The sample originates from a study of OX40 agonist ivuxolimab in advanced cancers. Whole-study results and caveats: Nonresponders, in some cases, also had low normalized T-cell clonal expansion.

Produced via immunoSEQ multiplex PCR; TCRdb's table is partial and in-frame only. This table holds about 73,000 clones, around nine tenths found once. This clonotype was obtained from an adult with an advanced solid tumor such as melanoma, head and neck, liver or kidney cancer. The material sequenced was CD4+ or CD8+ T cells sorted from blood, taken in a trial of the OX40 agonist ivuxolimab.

CDR3 sequence reads: CASSIGDRAGANVLTF. For the CDR3, the DNA is TGTGCCAGTAGTATCGGGGACAGGGCTGGGGCCAACGTCCTGACTTTC. The genes are TRBV19 and TRBJ2-6; TRBD1 matches at 9 bases. Per the germline V gene, CDR1 is LNHDA and CDR2 is SQIVND (reference sequence). The CDR3 is made up of 16 amino acids. V dropped 3 bases and J dropped 2; count of bases not matched to a gene: 2.